The 9 T cell receptor beta chains below come from one sample, sequenced in a study of T-cell memory formation after mild COVID-19. Each CDR3 protein gets one entry after TCRdb re-called the 5' RACE reads with MiXCR. The sample includes approximately 290,000 distinct CDR3 sequences, more than 15% of them seen just once. Material: PBMCs or a T cell subset sorted from them (not recorded which). These receptors all come from a man aged 18-30 years who had mild COVID-19 (a few samples of this study predate the infection). Cell type and time point are not known.

This clonotype was detected only a few times. The chain recombines TRBV7-3 with TRBJ2-2; D not certain. The CDR3 has 18 amino acids. Germline V CDR1 and CDR2: SGHTA, FQGTGA. Trimming pared 5 bases from V and 1 base from J, leaving 20 bases between. The CDR3 loop reads CASSIHPITRMNTGELFF. The DNA of the CDR3 is TGTGCCAGCAGCATACACCCGATCACCCGAATGAACACCGGGGAGCTGTTTTTT.

The rearrangement uses TRBV11-2 and TRBJ2-7; D might be TRBD2 (6 bases). The CDR3 is 14 amino acids. V lost 4 bases, J lost 5 bases, and 15 bases lay in between. Looked up from germline, CDR1 is SGHAT and CDR2 is FQNNGV. The CDR3 sequence is CASSSRDSWDEQYF. CDR3 sequence (DNA): TGTGCCAGCAGCTCACGGGACTCCTGGGACGAGCAGTACTTC. Full variable domain (remainder filled in from reference TRBV11-2 and TRBJ2-7): EAGVAQSPRYKIIEKRQSVAFWCNPISGHATLYWYQQILGQGPKLLIQFQNNGVVDDSQLPKDRFSAERLKGVDSTLKIQPAKLEDSAVYLCASSSRDSWDEQYFGPGTRLTVT.

This rearrangement joins TRBV7-2 to TRBJ2-7; unclear D gene. Germline V lookup: CDR1 SGHTA, CDR2 FQGNSA. The CDR3 sequence is 15 residues long. V lost 3 bases, J lost 4 bases, and 16 bases lay in between. As DNA, the CDR3 is TGTGCCAGCAGCTTCGCTAATTCAGGACCTTACGAGCAGTACTTC. Its protein product is CASSFANSGPYEQYF.

V is TRBV5-1 and J is TRBJ1-1, with TRBD1 identical over 7 bases. Germline V CDR1 and CDR2: SGHRS, YFSETQ. This CDR3 spans 14 amino acids. V was pared by 4 bases and J by 4 bases, with 7 bases of the junction left unmatched. CDR3 in DNA: TGCGCCAGCAGCCTATTACAGGGGAGCACTGAAGCTTTCTTT. It specifies CASSLLQGSTEAFF.

This clonotype has only a few counts. The chain combines TRBV6-4 with TRBJ1-2; the match to TRBD1 covers 7 bases. Germline V gene data show CDR1 as MRHNA and CDR2 as SNTAGT. After removal of 5 bases from V and 8 bases from J, the junction contained 14 bases not matched to a gene. The CDR3 has 15 amino acids. CDR3 amino acids: CASSPGVTGVYGYTF. CDR3 DNA: TGTGCCAGCAGTCCCGGAGTTACAGGGGTCTACGGCTACACCTTC.

Many counts were recorded for this clonotype. The V and J genes are TRBV7-9 and TRBJ2-2, with 9 bases aligning to TRBD1. Germline V CDR1 and CDR2: SEHNR, FQNEAQ (reference sequence). The CDR3 has 15 amino acids. J lost 1 base, V lost 5 bases, and 2 bases had no gene match. CDR3 sequence: CASSGGQGNTGELFF. The DNA for the CDR3 is TGTGCCAGCAGCGGGGGACAGGGGAACACCGGGGAGCTGTTTTTT.

The chain combines TRBV28 with TRBJ1-1; maybe TRBD1 (5 bases). CDR1 MDHEN and CDR2 SYDVKM come from the germline V gene. V shed 5 bases and J shed 0 bases, with 13 bases lying between them. The CDR3 length is 15 residues. The CDR3, as DNA: TGTGCCAGCAGTCCCGTAGACAGAATGAACACTGAAGCTTTCTTT. Translating it yields CASSPVDRMNTEAFF.

This clonotype was counted many times. V usage is TRBV11-2 and J usage is TRBJ2-3; D is undetermined. The V end was cut by 1 base, the J end by 14 bases, with 10 bases between. Germline V gene data show CDR1 as SGHAT and CDR2 as FQNNGV. This CDR3 comprises 11 residues. The CDR3 DNA sequence: TGTGCCAGCAGCTTAGGTAGAAGGTTGTATTTT. It yields the protein CASSLGRRLYF.

This chain uses TRBV11-2 with TRBJ2-5; D is possibly TRBD1 (5 bases). The V end lost 0 bases, the J end lost 7 bases, and 12 bases lay between the germline ends. The CDR3 covers 14 residues. Germline CDR1 SGHAT, CDR2 FQNNGV. The CDR3 bases are TGTGCCAGCAGCTTAGAGCCAGGGAAGGGGACCCAGTACTTC. Its translation: CASSLEPGKGTQYF. Combining the CDR3 with reference TRBV11-2 and TRBJ2-5 gives the whole variable domain EAGVAQSPRYKIIEKRQSVAFWCNPISGHATLYWYQQILGQGPKLLIQFQNNGVVDDSQLPKDRFSAERLKGVDSTLKIQPAKLEDSAVYLCASSLEPGKGTQYFGPGTRLLVL.